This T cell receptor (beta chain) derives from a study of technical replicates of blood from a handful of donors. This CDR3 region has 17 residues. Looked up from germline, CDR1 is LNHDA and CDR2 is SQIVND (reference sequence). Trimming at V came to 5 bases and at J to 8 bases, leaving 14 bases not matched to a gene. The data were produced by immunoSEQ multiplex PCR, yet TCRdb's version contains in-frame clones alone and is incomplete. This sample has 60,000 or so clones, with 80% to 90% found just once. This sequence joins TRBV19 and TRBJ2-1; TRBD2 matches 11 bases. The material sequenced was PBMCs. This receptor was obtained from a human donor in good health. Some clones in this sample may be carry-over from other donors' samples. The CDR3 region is CASSRGLGLAGKDEQFF. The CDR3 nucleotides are TGTGCCAGTAGTCGGGGCCTAGGACTAGCGGGTAAGGATGAGCAGTTCTTC.